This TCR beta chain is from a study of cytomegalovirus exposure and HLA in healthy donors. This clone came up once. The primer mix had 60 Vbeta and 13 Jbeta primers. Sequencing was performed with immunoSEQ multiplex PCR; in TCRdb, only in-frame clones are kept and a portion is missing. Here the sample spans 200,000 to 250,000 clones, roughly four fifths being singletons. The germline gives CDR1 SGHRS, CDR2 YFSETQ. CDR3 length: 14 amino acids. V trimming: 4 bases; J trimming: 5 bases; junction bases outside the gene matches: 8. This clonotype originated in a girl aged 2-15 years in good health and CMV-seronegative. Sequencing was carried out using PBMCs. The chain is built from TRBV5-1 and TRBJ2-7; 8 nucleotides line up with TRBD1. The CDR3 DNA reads TGCGCCAGCAGCGACCGGACAGGGATCCACGAGCAGTACTTC. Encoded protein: CASSDRTGIHEQYF. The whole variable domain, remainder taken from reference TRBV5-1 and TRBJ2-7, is KAGVTQTPRYLIKTRGQQVTLSCSPISGHRSVSWYQQTPGQGLQFLFEYFSETQRNKGNFPGRFSGRQFSNSRSEMNVSTLELGDSALYLCASSDRTGIHEQYFGPGTRLTVT.